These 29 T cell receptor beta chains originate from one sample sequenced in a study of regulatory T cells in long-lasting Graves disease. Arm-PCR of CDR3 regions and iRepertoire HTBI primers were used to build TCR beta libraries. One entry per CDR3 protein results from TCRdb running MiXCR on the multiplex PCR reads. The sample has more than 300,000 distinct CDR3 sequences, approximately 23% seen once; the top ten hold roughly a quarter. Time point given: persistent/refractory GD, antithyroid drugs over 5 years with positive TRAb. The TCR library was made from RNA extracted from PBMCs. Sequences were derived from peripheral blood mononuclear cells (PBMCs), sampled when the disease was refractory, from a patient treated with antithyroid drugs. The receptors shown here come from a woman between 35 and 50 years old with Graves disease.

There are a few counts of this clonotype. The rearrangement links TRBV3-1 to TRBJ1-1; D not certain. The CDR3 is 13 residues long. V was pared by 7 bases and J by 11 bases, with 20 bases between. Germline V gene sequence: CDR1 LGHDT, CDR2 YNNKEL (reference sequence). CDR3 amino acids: CASTPTRVGYAFF. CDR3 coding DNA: TGTGCCAGCACCCCAACACGGGTTGGGTATGCTTTCTTT.

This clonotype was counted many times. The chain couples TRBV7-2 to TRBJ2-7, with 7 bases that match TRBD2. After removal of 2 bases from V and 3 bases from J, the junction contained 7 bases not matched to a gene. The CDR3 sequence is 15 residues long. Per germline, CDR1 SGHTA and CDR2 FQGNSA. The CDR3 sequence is CASSLTTSSNYEQYF. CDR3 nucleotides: TGTGCCAGCAGCTTAACGACTAGCTCGAACTACGAGCAGTACTTC. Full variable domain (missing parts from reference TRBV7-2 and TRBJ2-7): GAGVSQSPSNKVTEKGKDVELRCDPISGHTALYWYRQSLGQGLEFLIYFQGNSAPDKSGLPSDRFSAERTGGSVSTLTIQRTQQEDSAVYLCASSLTTSSNYEQYFGPGTRLTVT.

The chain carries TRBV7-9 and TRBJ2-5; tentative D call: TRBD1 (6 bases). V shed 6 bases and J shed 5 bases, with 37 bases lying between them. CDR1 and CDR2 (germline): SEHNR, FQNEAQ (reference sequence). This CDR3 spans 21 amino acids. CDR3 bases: TGTGCCAGCAGTCAAATTACCCAGGTCCAGACAACGGGACAATCGGTGGAGACCCAGTACTTC. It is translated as CASSQITQVQTTGQSVETQYF.

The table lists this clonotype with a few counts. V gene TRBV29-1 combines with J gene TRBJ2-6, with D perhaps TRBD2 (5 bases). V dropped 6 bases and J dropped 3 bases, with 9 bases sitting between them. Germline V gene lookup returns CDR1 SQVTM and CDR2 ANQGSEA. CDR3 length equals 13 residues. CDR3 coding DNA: TGCAGCGTAATGGCGGGTGGGGCCAACGTCCTGACTTTC. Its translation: CSVMAGGANVLTF.

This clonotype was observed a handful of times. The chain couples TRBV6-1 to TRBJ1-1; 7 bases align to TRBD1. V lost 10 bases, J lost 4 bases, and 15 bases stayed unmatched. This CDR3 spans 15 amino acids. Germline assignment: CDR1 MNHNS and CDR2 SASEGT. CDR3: CATSMGHRGRTEAFF. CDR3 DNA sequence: TGTGCCACATCCATGGGGCACAGGGGTCGCACTGAAGCTTTCTTT.

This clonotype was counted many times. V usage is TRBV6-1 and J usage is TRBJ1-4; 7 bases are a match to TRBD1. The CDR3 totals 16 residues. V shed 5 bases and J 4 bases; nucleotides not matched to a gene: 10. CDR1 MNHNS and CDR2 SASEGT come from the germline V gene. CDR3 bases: TGTGCCAGCAGTAAAAGGACAGGTCGAGATAATGAAAAACTGTTTTTT. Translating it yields CASSKRTGRDNEKLFF.

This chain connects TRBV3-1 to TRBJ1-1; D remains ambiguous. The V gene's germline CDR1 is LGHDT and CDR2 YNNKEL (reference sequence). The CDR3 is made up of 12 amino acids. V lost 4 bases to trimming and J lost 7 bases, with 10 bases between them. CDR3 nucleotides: TGTGCCAGCAGCCTTATTTCTGGTGAAGCTTTCTTT. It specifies CASSLISGEAFF.

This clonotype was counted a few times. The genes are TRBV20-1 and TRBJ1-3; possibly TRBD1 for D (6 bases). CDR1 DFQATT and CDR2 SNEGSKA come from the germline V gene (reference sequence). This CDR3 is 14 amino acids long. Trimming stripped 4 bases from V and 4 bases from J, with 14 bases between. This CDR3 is CSAIIQGLGNTIYF. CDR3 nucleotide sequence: TGCAGTGCTATAATACAGGGACTGGGAAACACCATATATTTT.

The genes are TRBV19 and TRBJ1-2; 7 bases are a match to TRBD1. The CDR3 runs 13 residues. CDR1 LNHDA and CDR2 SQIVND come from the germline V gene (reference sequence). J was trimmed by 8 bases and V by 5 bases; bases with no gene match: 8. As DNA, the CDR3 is TGTGCCAGTAGTGTCGACAGGGTTATGGGCTACACCTTC. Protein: CASSVDRVMGYTF.

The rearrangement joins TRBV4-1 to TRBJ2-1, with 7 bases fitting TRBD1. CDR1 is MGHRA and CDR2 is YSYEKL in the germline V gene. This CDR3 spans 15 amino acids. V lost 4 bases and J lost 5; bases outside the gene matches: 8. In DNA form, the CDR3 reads TGCGCCAGCAGCCCCGTCAGGGGGAACGACAATGAGCAGTTCTTC. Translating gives CASSPVRGNDNEQFF.

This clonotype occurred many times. The DNA for the CDR3 is TGTGCCAGCAGAAGGGGGGAGGGGTCACCCCTCCACTTT. Protein product: CASRRGEGSPLHF. The chain recombines TRBV2 with TRBJ1-6; D possibly corresponds to TRBD1 (6 bases). This CDR3 is built from 13 residues. With 6 bases removed from V and 10 bases from J, the gap between germline ends came to 13 bases. The germline V gene encodes CDR1 SNHLY and CDR2 FYNNEI.

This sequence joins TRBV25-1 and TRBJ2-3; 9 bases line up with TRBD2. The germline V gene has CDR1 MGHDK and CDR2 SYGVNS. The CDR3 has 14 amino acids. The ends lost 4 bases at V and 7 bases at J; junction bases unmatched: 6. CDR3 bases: TGTGCCAGCAGTGTTAGCGGGAGTGGACATACGCAGTATTTT. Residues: CASSVSGSGHTQYF.

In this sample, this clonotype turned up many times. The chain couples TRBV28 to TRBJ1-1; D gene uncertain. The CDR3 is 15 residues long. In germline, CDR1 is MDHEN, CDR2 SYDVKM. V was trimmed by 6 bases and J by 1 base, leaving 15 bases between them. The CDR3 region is CASRERRRQNTEAFF. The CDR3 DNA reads TGTGCCAGCAGAGAGCGACGGAGACAGAACACTGAAGCTTTCTTT.

The CDR3 protein is CASSSFPKAGQRNQPQHF. The DNA of the CDR3 is TGTGCCAGCAGTTCCTTCCCAAAAGCAGGACAGCGCAATCAGCCCCAGCATTTT. The chain uses TRBV28 and TRBJ1-5, with D possibly being TRBD1 (6 bases). Germline loops: CDR1 MDHEN, CDR2 SYDVKM. The V end lost 4 bases, the J end lost 2 bases, and 21 bases lay between the germline ends. The CDR3 runs to 18 residues. Supplemented by reference TRBV28 and TRBJ1-5, the full variable domain reads DVKVTQSSRYLVKRTGEKVFLECVQDMDHENMFWYRQDPGLGLRLIYFSYDVKMKEKGDIPEGYSVSREKKERFSLILESASTNQTSMYLCASSSFPKAGQRNQPQHFGDGTRLSIL.

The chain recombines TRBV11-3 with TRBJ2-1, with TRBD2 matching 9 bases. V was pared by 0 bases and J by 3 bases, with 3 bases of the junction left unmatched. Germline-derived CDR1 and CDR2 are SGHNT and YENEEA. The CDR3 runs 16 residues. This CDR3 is CASSLEASGVYNEQFF. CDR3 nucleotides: TGTGCCAGCAGCTTAGAGGCTAGCGGGGTCTACAATGAGCAGTTCTTC.

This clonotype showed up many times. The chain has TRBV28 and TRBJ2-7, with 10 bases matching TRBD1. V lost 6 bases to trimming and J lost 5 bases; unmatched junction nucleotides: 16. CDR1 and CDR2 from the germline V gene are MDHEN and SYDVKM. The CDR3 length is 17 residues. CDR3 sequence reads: CASSHLNLRTGGDEQYF. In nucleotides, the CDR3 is TGTGCCAGCAGCCACTTGAACCTCCGGACAGGGGGGGACGAGCAGTACTTC.

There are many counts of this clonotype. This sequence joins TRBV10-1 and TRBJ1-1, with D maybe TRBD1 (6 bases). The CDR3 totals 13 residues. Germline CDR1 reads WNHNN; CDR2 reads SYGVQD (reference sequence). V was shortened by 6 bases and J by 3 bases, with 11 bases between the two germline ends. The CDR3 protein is CASSTDRYTEAFF. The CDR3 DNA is TGCGCCAGCAGCACGGACAGATACACTGAAGCTTTCTTT.

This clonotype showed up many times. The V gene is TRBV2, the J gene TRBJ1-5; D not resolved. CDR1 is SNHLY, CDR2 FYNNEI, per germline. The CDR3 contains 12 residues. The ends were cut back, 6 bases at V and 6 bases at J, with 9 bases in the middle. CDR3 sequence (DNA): TGTGCCAGCAGCTTCGGTCGTCAGCCCCAGCATTTT. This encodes CASSFGRQPQHF.

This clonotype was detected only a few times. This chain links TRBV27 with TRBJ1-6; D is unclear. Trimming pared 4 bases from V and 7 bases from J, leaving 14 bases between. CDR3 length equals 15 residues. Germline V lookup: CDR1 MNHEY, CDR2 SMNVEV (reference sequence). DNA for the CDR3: TGTGCCAGCAGTTCCAGACCGACGGGGAATTCACCCCTCCACTTT. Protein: CASSSRPTGNSPLHF.

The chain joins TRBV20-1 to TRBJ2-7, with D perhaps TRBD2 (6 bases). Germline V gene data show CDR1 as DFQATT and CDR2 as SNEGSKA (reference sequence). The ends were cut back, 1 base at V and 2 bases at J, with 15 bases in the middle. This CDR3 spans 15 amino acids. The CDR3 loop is CSARATGTETYEQYF. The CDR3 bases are TGCAGTGCTAGAGCCACCGGGACTGAAACCTACGAGCAGTACTTC.

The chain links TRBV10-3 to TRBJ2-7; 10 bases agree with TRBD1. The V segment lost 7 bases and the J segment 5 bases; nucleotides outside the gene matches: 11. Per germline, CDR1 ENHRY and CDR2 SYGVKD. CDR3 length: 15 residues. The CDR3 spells CAITKGTGVGDEQYF. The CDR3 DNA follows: TGTGCCATCACCAAAGGGACAGGGGTTGGCGACGAGCAGTACTTC.

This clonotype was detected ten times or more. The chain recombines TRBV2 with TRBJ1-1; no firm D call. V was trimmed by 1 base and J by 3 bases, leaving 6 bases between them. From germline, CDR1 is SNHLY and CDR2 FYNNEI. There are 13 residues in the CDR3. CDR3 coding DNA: TGTGCCAGCAGTGAAGATAGGGACACTGAAGCTTTCTTT. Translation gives CASSEDRDTEAFF.

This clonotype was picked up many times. The CDR3 loop is CASSLFSSGANVLTF. The DNA of the CDR3 is TGTGCCAGCAGCTTATTTTCCTCTGGGGCCAACGTCCTGACTTTC. The chain recombines TRBV7-2 with TRBJ2-6; no clear D. V lost 2 bases to trimming and J lost 0 bases, with 5 bases between them. This CDR3 contains 15 residues. The germline CDR1 and CDR2 sequences are SGHTA and FQGNSA. Supplemented by reference TRBV7-2 and TRBJ2-6, the full variable domain reads GAGVSQSPSNKVTEKGKDVELRCDPISGHTALYWYRQSLGQGLEFLIYFQGNSAPDKSGLPSDRFSAERTGGSVSTLTIQRTQQEDSAVYLCASSLFSSGANVLTFGAGSRLTVL.

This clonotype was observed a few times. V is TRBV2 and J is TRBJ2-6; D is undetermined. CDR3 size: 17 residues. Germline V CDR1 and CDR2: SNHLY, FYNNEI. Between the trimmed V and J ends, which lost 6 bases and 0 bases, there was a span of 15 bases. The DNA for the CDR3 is TGTGCCAGCAGCCCCCGCTTGTTCAGCTCTGGGGCCAACGTCCTGACTTTC. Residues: CASSPRLFSSGANVLTF. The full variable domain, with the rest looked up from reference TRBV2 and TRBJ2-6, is EPEVTQTPSHQVTQMGQEVILRCVPISNHLYFYWYRQILGQKVEFLVSFYNNEISEKSEIFDDQFSVERPDGSNFTLKIRSTKLEDSAMYFCASSPRLFSSGANVLTFGAGSRLTVL.

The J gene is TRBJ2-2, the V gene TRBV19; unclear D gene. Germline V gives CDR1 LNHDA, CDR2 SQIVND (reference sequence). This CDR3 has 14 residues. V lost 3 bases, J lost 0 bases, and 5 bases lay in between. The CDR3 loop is CASSILANTGELFF. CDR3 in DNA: TGTGCCAGTAGTATTCTAGCGAACACCGGGGAGCTGTTTTTT. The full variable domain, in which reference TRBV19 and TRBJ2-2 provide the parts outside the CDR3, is DGGITQSPKYLFRKEGQNVTLSCEQNLNHDAMYWYRQDPGQGLRLIYYSQIVNDFQKGDIAEGYSVSREKKESFPLTVTSAQKNPTAFYLCASSILANTGELFFGEGSRLTVL.

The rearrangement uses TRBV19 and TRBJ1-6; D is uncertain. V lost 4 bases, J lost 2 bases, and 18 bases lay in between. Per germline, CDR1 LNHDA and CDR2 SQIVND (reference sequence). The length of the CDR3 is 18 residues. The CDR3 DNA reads TGTGCCAGTAGTAGCTCGAAGGCAGCACGACCCTATAATTCACCCCTCCACTTT. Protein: CASSSSKAARPYNSPLHF.

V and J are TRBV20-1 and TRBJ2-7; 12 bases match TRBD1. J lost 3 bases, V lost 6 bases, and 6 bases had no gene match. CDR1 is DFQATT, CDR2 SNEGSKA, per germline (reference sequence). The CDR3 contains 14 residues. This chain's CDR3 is CSADGTGGLYEQYF. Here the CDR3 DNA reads TGCAGTGCGGACGGGACAGGGGGCCTCTACGAGCAGTACTTC.

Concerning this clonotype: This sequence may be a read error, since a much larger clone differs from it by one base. CDR3 sequence reads: CASSYHPEDTEAVF. CDR3 DNA sequence: TGTGCCAGCAGTTACCATCCGGAGGACACTGAAGCTGTCTTT. The chain has TRBV6-5 and TRBJ1-1, with D tentatively TRBD1 (5 bases). CDR3 size: 14 residues. Germline lookup yields CDR1 MNHEY and CDR2 SVGAGI.

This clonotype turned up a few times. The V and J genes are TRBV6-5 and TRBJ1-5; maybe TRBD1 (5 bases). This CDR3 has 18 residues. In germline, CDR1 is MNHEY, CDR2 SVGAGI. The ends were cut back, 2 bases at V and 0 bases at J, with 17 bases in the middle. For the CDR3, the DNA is TGTGCCAGCAGTTACGTTCCACCGGGACCTTATAGCAATCAGCCCCAGCATTTT. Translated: CASSYVPPGPYSNQPQHF.